This TCR beta chain emerged from a study of blood T cell repertoires in COVID-19. Overall study context: Acute and convalescent COVID-19 specimens originated in the United States, Italy and Spain. The cDNA or gDNA used as material had been derived from T cells, B-cell-depleted T cells, or PBMCs.

As processed by the authors: The assay estimated nucleated cells by amplifying reference gene primers. Sequencing was performed with immunoSEQ multiplex PCR; in TCRdb, only in-frame clones are kept and a portion is missing. V and J calls and clone size are given by that table; D and trimming were obtained from the DNA. Among over 65,000 clones, 70% to 90% were seen once, and the ten largest hold about 20%. The source material was peripheral blood. This TCR derives from a man older than 75 with active or convalescent COVID-19.

In DNA, the CDR3 is TGTGCCAGCAGTTCAGGGTACACTGAAGCTTTCTTT. Its protein product is CASSSGYTEAFF. This chain uses TRBV28 with TRBJ1-1; D is perhaps TRBD1 (5 bases). The germline V and J ends were trimmed by 4 bases and 3 bases, with 6 bases remaining between them. The CDR3 is 12 amino acids. Germline lookup yields CDR1 MDHEN and CDR2 SYDVKM.